These T cell receptor beta chains were read from a single sample in a study of T-cell reconstitution after alpha-beta-depleted transplantation in children. A single record per CDR3 protein comes from TCRdb applying MiXCR to the PCR reads. The data contain 450,000 to 550,000 distinct CDR3 sequences, 11% of them singletons. This specimen consisted of PBMCs, mostly from graft donor cells, obtained 180 days after TCRalphabeta/CD19-depleted stem cell transplant. The receptors derive from a female patient aged 2-15 years who had a stem cell transplant for aplastic anemia, so the T cells may come from the graft donor. The CDR3 runs from the conserved cysteine through the conserved F or W. The D gene is left open where the match is weak. The listing skips clone size in some rows; elsewhere it reads once, few, many or a size class.

TGCGCCAGCAGCTTACCAACTAGCGGGAGTACATCCGGGGAGCTGTTTTTT	CASSLPTSGSTSGELFF	TRBD2	.	TRBV5-1	TRBJ2-2
TGTGCCAGCACGGGGACATCCACCGGGGAGCTGTTTTTT	CASTGTSTGELFF	.	.	TRBV2	TRBJ2-2
TGCAGTGCTAGGTTGGCAAACAATGAGCAGTTCTTC	CSARLANNEQFF	.	.	TRBV20-1	TRBJ2-1
TGCGCCAGCAGCCCCGAGGGTTTAGAGGGTTGGGACTATGGCTACACCTTC	CASSPEGLEGWDYGYTF	.	.	TRBV5-1	TRBJ1-2
TGCAGTGCGAGAAAATTCCACAGGGGAGTGATTTACGAGCAGTACTTC	CSARKFHRGVIYEQYF	TRBD1	few	TRBV20-1	TRBJ2-7
TGTGCCAGCTCACCACGAGGGGGGATCACCGGGGAGCTGTTTTTT	CASSPRGGITGELFF	.	few	TRBV18	TRBJ2-2
TGTGCCAGCAGCGTGAGTCTTAGCGGGAGGGAGACCCAGTACTTC	CASSVSLSGRETQYF	TRBD2	few	TRBV7-9	TRBJ2-5
TGTGCCAGCAGCTTGTGGGCTAGCGGGAGACCCCCCTCTAACGCTGAGCGGTTCTTC	CASSLWASGRPPSNAERFF	TRBD2	.	TRBV5-6	TRBJ2-1
TGTGCCAGCTCAGGGGGCCTCTACGAGCAGTACTTC	CASSGGLYEQYF	TRBD1	.	TRBV28	TRBJ2-7
TGTGCCAGCAGCCAAGATAGGACAACAGGGGCTAAATCCTCTGGGGCCAACGTCCTGACTTTC	CASSQDRTTGAKSSGANVLTF	TRBD1	few	TRBV14	TRBJ2-6
TGCAGCGTTAGCAATGAGCAGTTCTTC	CSVSNEQFF	.	few	TRBV29-1	TRBJ2-1